The source of this T cell receptor (beta chain) is a study of T-cell reconstitution after alpha-beta-depleted transplantation in children. Researchers prepared the TCRbeta library using unique molecular identifiers, the study reports. TCRdb reprocessed the PCR reads with MiXCR, giving one entry per CDR3 protein. The sample contains around 370,000 distinct CDR3 sequences, 10% of which appear only once. CDR1 and CDR2 from the germline V gene are SEHNR and FQNEAQ (reference sequence). Germline trimming cut 3 bases from V and 6 bases from J; bases unmatched to any gene: 10. This CDR3 region has 15 residues. This clonotype was counted between two and nine times.

Sequencing was performed on PBMCs from the stem cell graft donor, taken from the stem cell graft. The sequence was obtained from a human donor who donated a stem cell graft to a child with acute lymphoblastic leukemia. The V and J genes are TRBV7-9 and TRBJ2-7, with 8 bases matching TRBD2. CDR3 residues: CASSLGTGTRTEQYF. The DNA for the CDR3 is TGTGCCAGCAGCTTGGGGACCGGGACTAGGACCGAGCAGTACTTC.